The TCR beta chain described here comes from a study of T cells after yellow fever vaccination (dated by TCRdb to about 2019). Regarding the study in general: The SMART-Seq v4 Ultra Low Input RNA kit was used to prepare libraries from fractions with low cell numbers. The cohort comprised two healthy male donors, one aged 18 to 29 and one aged 30 to 40 years. Blood samples were taken at several timepoints before and after primary and secondary immunization, and bulk PBMC replicates and cell subsets were isolated. To follow T-cell clones before and after both primary and booster YFV17D yellow fever vaccination, bulk TCR alpha and beta repertoires underwent longitudinal sequencing.

This specimen's treatment or condition label, per the study, means: live attenuated yellow fever vaccine strain. At each blood-draw timepoint, two biological replicates of bulk PBMCs were obtained. PBMCs were isolated from peripheral blood using a standard Ficoll-Paque protocol. RNA was extracted with TriZol from bulk PBMCs, CD4 and CD8 fractions, and dextramer-positive and dextramer-negative fractions. A few counts support this clonotype. This clone's antigen is unknown. Base quality data are lacking; no much larger clone is found one base away. The germline V gene sets CDR1 to WSHSY and CDR2 to SAAADI. V drops 10 bases and J drops 4 bases, leaving 20 bases in between. The cysteine opens and the phenylalanine closes a CDR3 of 14 amino acids. Kept here is only the CDR3 DNA, which spans 42 bases and is read in frame from base 1. The sequencer listed for this sample is Illumina NovaSeq 6000. TCR cDNA was synthesized by 5'RACE template switching, through which a universal primer site and unique molecular identifiers were introduced. cDNA synthesis was primed from both the TCR alpha and TCR beta constant segments. Two PCR steps were used to amplify libraries, with sample barcodes and sequencing adapters being added in the second step. Sequencing of libraries was done on Illumina HiSeq 2500 (2x100 bp) or NovaSeq (2x150 bp). Turning to the authors' computational methods: MIGEC handled demultiplexing of reads and collapsing into UMI consensus sequences, while MiXCR performed V(D)J alignment. Vaccine-responding clonotypes were identified with edgeR using replicate PBMC samples, with FDR below 0.01 and a log2 fold change above 5 up to day 15 being required. Each bulk clonotype received a CD4 or CD8 identity based on whether the sequenced CD4 or CD8 repertoire contained that clonotype at higher abundance. TCRdb reprocessing: public reads trimmed at Q25 with fastp, clones called with MiXCR, in-frame beta chains kept. Under each unique CDR3 protein, matching rows form one entry showing the most common genes and DNA. The V and J calls follow TCRdb's processing rather than the paper's. The sample records 400,000 or so distinct CDR3 sequences, about 19% of which are singletons. Roughly 19% of the sample rests with the top ten.

Beyond this particular receptor, the publication reports: Because the study included only a couple of donors, the extent to which the findings can be generalized is limited. After the booster, most clones that had expanded after primary vaccination were detected again (approximately 97% of CD4 and more than 85% of CD8), suggesting broad maintenance of memory. A small fraction of clonotypes appeared in both the CD4 and CD8 compartments, likely as a result of convergent recombination. Computational filtering was required because FACS-sorted repertoires could contain abundant contaminating clonotypes from the bulk population. The secondary T-cell response was weaker than the primary response but faster, peaking on day 5 instead of day 15.

This clonotype was sampled from a young man who received the YFV17D yellow fever vaccine. The chain is made from TRBV10-2 and TRBJ2-7; TRBD2 is possibly the D segment (7 matching bases). This specimen was PBMCs, taken before the yellow fever booster vaccination. The CDR3 reads CAIKEGGGAYEQYF. In nucleotides, the sequence is TGCGCCATCAAGGAGGGGGGGGGCGCGTACGAGCAGTACTTC.